The source of this T cell receptor (beta chain) is a study of glioma-infiltrating T cells after dendritic cell vaccination. Study-wide results and caveats: Survival was not directly related to TCR clonality in these patients.

This sample's time point: after dendritic cell vaccination, including at tumor progression/relapse. Fresh-frozen tumor tissue and more than two years of survival data were available for all. TCRB CDR3 was amplified from 2 ug genomic DNA or less. Sequenced by immunoSEQ multiplex PCR; TCRdb stores in-frame clones only, minus some. The repertoire includes about 87,000 clones, roughly 80% of them detected once, and less than 7% sits in the top ten. The V gene end was trimmed by 2 bases and the J gene end by 3 bases; junction bases not matched to a gene: 7. Per the germline V gene, CDR1 is SGHNT and CDR2 is YYREEE (reference sequence). The CDR3 sequence is 15 residues long. This clone was picked up one time. Antigen specificity is unknown.

This receptor was taken from a human donor with glioblastoma. The source material was blood, sampled after dendritic cell vaccination. The genes are TRBV5-4 and TRBJ1-1, with 7 bases aligning to TRBD1. This CDR3 reads CASSFPDRKDTEAFF. In nucleotides, the CDR3 is TGTGCCAGCAGCTTCCCGGACAGGAAGGACACTGAAGCTTTCTTT.